This note documents a single T cell receptor (beta chain) sequence. Its cognate antigen is unknown. This sample is drawn from a study of CD8 T cells in Susac syndrome. Random hexamers were used to reverse transcribe the RNA input (roughly 0.5 to 1 ug). Amplification of the TCR beta CDR3 was carried out by immunoSEQ multiplex PCR, which spanned a total of 54 Vbeta and 13 Jbeta segments. In TCRdb, the immunoSEQ multiplex PCR reads were re-called with MiXCR into one record per CDR3 protein. The top ten hold around 0.07% of the sample, which has over 300,000 distinct CDR3 sequences, roughly nine tenths seen once. The authors sequenced TCR beta from blood CD8+ and CD4+ T cells. The CDR3 length is 14 residues. Trimming shortened V by 2 bases and J by 4 bases, and 14 bases separated the two germline ends. Per germline, CDR1 GTSNPN and CDR2 SVGIG (reference sequence). Study results and caveats: The study admitted that it had a relatively small number of individuals in its TCR sequencing and HLA analysis.

The receptor was isolated from a human donor with multiple sclerosis. The sequenced sample consisted of CD4+ T cells from PBMCs. This chain connects TRBV30 to TRBJ1-1; D possibly corresponds to TRBD1 (6 bases). The chain's CDR3 is CAWSQQGFGTEAFF. The DNA of the CDR3 is TGTGCCTGGAGTCAACAGGGTTTTGGCACTGAAGCTTTCTTT.